The source of this T cell receptor (beta chain) is a study of T cell responses to AZD1222 COVID-19 vaccine. This clone occurred many times. The antigen is unknown. A junction boundary mismatches the germline segment, possibly from a read error. Germline V CDR1 and CDR2: SNHLY, FYNNEI. The CDR3 spans 14 residues. Study-wide findings and caveats: Donors were largely white British and mainly female; clonal diversity was possibly underestimated.

Measured with immunoSEQ multiplex PCR; TCRdb has only the in-frame clones, and not every one. The sample lists 180,000 or so clones, about nine tenths occurring once. The specimen comprised peripheral blood, sampled 28 days after the second AZD1222 dose. The V gene is TRBV2, the J gene TRBJ2-1; 7 bases are a match to TRBD2. This sequence originates from an adult who received the AZD1222 COVID-19 vaccine. The CDR3, as DNA: TGTGTCAGCCCCGGACTAGAGGACTACAATGAGCAGTTCTTC. The encoded protein is CVSPGLEDYNEQFF.